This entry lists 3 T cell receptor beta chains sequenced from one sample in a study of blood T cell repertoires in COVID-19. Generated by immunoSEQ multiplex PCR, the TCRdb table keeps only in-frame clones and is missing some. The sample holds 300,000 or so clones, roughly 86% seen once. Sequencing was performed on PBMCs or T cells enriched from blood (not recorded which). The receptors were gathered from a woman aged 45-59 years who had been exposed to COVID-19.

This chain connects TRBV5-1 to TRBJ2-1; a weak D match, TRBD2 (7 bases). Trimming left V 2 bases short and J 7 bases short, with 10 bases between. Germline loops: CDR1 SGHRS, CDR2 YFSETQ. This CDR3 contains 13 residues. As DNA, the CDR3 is TGCGCCAGCAGCTTCGGGGGGCTAAATGAGCAGTTCTTC. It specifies CASSFGGLNEQFF.

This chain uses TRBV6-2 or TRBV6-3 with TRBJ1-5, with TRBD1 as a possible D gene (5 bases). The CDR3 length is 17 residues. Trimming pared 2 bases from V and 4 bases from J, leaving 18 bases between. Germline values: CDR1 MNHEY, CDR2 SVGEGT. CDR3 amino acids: CASSYAHLGTRNQPQHF. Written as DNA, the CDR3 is TGTGCCAGCAGTTACGCTCATTTGGGGACTAGGAATCAGCCCCAGCATTTT.

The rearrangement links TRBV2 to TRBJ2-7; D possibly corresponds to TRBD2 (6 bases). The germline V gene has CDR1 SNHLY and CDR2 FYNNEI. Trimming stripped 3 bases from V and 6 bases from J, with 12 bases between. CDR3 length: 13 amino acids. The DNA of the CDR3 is TGTGCCAGCAGTGAGGAGGGGAGTAGCGAGCAGTACTTC. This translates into CASSEEGSSEQYF.